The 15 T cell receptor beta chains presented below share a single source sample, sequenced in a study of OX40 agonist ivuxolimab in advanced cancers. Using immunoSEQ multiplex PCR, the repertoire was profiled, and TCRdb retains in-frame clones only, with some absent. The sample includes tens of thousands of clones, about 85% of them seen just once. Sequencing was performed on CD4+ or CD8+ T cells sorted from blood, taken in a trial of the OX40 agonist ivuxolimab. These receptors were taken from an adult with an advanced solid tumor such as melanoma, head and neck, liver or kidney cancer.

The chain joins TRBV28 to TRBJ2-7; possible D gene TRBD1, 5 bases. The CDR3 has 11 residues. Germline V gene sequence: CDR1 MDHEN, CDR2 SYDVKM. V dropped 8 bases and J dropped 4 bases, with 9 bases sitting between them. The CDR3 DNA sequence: TGTGCCAGCCAGGGAAATTACGAGCAGTACTTC. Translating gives CASQGNYEQYF.

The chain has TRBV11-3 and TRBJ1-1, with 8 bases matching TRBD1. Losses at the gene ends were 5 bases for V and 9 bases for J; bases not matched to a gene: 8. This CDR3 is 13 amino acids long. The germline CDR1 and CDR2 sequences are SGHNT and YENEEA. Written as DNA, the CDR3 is TGTGCCAGCAGCCCGGGACAGGCTGACCAAGCTTTCTTT. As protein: CASSPGQADQAFF.

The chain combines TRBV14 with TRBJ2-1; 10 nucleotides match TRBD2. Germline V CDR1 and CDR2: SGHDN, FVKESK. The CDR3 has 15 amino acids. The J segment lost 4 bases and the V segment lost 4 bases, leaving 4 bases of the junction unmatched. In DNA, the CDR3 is TGTGCCAGCAGCCCACTAGCGGGAAGGTACAATGAGCAGTTCTTC. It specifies CASSPLAGRYNEQFF.

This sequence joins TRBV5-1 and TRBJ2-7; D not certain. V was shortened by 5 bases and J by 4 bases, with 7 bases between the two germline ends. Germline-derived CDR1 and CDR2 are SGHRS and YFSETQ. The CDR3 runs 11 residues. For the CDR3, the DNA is TGCGCCAGCAGGGGTGAATACGAGCAGTACTTC. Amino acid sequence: CASRGEYEQYF.

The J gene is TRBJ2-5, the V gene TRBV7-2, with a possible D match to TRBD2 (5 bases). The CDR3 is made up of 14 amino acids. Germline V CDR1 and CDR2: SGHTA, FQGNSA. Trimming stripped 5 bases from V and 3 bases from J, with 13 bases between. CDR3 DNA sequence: TGTGCCAGCAGCAGTAGACGGGGAGAAGAGACCCAGTACTTC. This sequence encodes CASSSRRGEETQYF.

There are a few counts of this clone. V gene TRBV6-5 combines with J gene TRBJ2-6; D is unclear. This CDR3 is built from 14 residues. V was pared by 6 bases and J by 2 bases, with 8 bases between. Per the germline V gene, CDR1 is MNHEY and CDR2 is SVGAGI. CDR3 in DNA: TGTGCCAGCAGAAAAGCAGCTGGGGCCAACGTCCTGACTTTC. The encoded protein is CASRKAAGANVLTF.

CDR3 sequence reads: CASSFTGAEQYF. The CDR3 DNA reads TGTGCCAGTAGTTTTACAGGGGCCGAGCAGTACTTC. This chain links TRBV19 with TRBJ2-7; 7 positions match TRBD1. The CDR3 sequence is 12 residues long. With 5 bases clipped from V and 6 bases from J, the junction kept 4 bases outside the gene matches. Germline V gives CDR1 LNHDA, CDR2 SQIVND (reference sequence). Using reference TRBV19 and TRBJ2-7 for the parts outside the CDR3, the full variable domain is DGGITQSPKYLFRKEGQNVTLSCEQNLNHDAMYWYRQDPGQGLRLIYYSQIVNDFQKGDIAEGYSVSREKKESFPLTVTSAQKNPTAFYLCASSFTGAEQYFGPGTRLTVT.

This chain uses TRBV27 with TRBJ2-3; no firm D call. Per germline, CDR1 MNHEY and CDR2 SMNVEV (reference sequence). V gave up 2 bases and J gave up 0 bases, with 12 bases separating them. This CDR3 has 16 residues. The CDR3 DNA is TGTGCCAGCAGTTTAACTCCTGTAACTAGCACAGATACGCAGTATTTT. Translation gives CASSLTPVTSTDTQYF.

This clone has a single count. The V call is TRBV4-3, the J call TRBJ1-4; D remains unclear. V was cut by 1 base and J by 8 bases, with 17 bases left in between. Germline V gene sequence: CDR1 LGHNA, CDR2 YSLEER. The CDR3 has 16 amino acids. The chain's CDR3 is CASSQGITGWLEKLFF. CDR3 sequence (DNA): TGCGCCAGCAGCCAAGGGATAACCGGGTGGTTGGAAAAACTGTTTTTT.

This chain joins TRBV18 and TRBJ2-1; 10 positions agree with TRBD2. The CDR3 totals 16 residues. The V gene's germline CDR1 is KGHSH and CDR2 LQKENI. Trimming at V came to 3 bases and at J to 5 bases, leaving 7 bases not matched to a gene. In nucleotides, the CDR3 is TGTGCCAGCTCACCCTCGGTCGGACTAGCGGACAATGAGCAGTTCTTC. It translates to CASSPSVGLADNEQFF. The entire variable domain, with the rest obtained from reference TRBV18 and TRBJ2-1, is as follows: NAGVMQNPRHLVRRRGQEARLRCSPMKGHSHVYWYRQLPEEGLKFMVYLQKENIIDESGMPKERFSAEFPKEGPSILRIQQVVRGDSAAYFCASSPSVGLADNEQFFGPGTRLTVL.

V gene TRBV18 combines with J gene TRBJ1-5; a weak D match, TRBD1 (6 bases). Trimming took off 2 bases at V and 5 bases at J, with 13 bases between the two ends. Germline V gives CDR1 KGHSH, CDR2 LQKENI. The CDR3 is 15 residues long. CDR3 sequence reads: CASSPKGVKDQPQHF. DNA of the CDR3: TGTGCCAGCTCACCAAAGGGGGTTAAGGATCAGCCCCAGCATTTT.

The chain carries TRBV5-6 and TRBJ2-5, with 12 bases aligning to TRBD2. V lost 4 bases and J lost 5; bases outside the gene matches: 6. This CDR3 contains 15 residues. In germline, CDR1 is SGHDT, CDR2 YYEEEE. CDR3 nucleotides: TGTGCCAGCAGCGCCAAGACTAGCGGGAGTGAGACCCAGTACTTC. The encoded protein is CASSAKTSGSETQYF.

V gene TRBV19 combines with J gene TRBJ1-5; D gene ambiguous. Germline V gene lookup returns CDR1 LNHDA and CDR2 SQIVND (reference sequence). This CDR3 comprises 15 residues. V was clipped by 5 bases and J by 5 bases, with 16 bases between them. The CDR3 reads CASSPTREWHQPQHF. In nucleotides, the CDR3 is TGTGCCAGTAGTCCTACCCGGGAGTGGCATCAGCCCCAGCATTTT.

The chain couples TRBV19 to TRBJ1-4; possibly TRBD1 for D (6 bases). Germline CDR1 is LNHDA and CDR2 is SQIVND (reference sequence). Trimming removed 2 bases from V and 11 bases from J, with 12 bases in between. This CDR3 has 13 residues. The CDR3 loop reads CASSIRGGGKLFF. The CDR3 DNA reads TGTGCCAGTAGTATACGAGGGGGGGGGAAACTGTTTTTT.

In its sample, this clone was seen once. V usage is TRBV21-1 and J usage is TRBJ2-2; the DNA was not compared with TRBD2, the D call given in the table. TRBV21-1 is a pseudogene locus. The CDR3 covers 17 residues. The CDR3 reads CASSKVPPGKNTGELFF. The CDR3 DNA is TGTGCCAGCAGCAAAGTTCCCCCGGGGAAGAACACCGGGGAGCTGTTTTTT.